One and the same sample provided the 9 T cell receptor beta chains below, sequenced in a study of Ad26.COV2.S vaccination and SARS-CoV-2 variants. Treatment indicated: 15 to 20 received Ad26.COV2.S at low or high dose, single or two shots; a few received placebo; per-sample allocation not given. Samples came from day 63 after the first vaccine or placebo injection. Libraries were prepared by immunoSEQ multiplex PCR; TCRdb keeps only in-frame clonotypes and omits some of them. The top ten hold approximately 11% of the sample, which has 300,000 to 400,000 clones, less than 90% seen once. The sample consisted of peripheral blood, taken in a trial of Ad26.COV2.S vaccine versus placebo. Receptor source: a person aged 18-65 years who received the Ad26.COV2.S COVID-19 vaccine or a placebo.

The genes are TRBV27 and TRBJ1-3; 7 positions agree with TRBD1. Per the germline V gene, CDR1 is MNHEY and CDR2 is SMNVEV (reference sequence). The V gene end was trimmed by 8 bases and the J gene end by 0 bases; junction bases not matched to a gene: 10. The CDR3 spans 16 residues. The CDR3 sequence is CASSPRGSGSGNTIYF. For the CDR3, the DNA is TGTGCCAGCTCCCCCAGGGGGTCTGGCTCTGGAAACACCATATATTTT.

The genes are TRBV28 and TRBJ2-7; maybe TRBD1 (6 bases). The germline V gene encodes CDR1 MDHEN and CDR2 SYDVKM. V gave up 3 bases and J gave up 0 bases, with 12 bases separating them. The length of the CDR3 is 15 residues. CDR3 sequence: CASSFRDTSSYEQYF. CDR3 nucleotides: TGTGCCAGCAGTTTCCGGGACACTAGCTCCTACGAGCAGTACTTC.

This clone was observed a few times. The chain has TRBV10-2 and TRBJ2-5, with 8 bases aligning to TRBD2. V was pared by 0 bases and J by 5 bases, with 8 bases of the junction left unmatched. Germline V CDR1 and CDR2: WSHSY, SAAADI. The CDR3 is made up of 16 amino acids. The CDR3 here is CASSESQREKEETQYF. CDR3 nucleotide sequence: TGCGCCAGCAGTGAGTCGCAGCGGGAGAAGGAGGAGACCCAGTACTTC.

The gene calls are TRBV6-2 or TRBV6-3 and TRBJ1-1, with 9 bases that match TRBD1. The germline V gene encodes CDR1 MNHEY and CDR2 SVGEGT. The CDR3 is 17 residues long. The V gene end was trimmed by 2 bases and the J gene end by 0 bases; junction bases not matched to a gene: 7. CDR3 coding DNA: TGTGCCAGCAGTTACCGGGGACAGGGCCTCATGAACACTGAAGCTTTCTTT. Its protein is CASSYRGQGLMNTEAFF.

The chain links TRBV3-1 (or the pseudogene TRBV3-2) to TRBJ2-1; 8 positions match TRBD2. Per germline, CDR1 LGHDT and CDR2 YNNKEL (reference sequence). This CDR3 contains 15 residues. J was trimmed by 4 bases and V by 3 bases; bases with no gene match: 5. CDR3 in amino acids: CASSQRASGYNEQFF. CDR3 in DNA: TGTGCCAGCAGCCAGAGGGCTAGCGGGTACAATGAGCAGTTCTTC.

This chain links TRBV7-8 with TRBJ1-2; D not certain. V lost 1 base, J lost 2 bases, and 14 bases lay in between. CDR1 is SGHVS, CDR2 FQNEAQ, per germline. This CDR3 contains 16 residues. The DNA of the CDR3 is TGTGCCAGCAGCTTAGAAGGTCTGGGTGCCAACTATGGCTACACCTTC. It yields the protein CASSLEGLGANYGYTF. The variable domain in full, with the rest retrieved from reference TRBV7-8 and TRBJ1-2, is GAGVSQSPRYKVAKRGQDVALRCDPISGHVSLFWYQQALGQGPEFLTYFQNEAQLDKSGLPSDRFFAERPEGSVSTLKIQRTQQEDSAVYLCASSLEGLGANYGYTFGSGTRLTVV.

This clone was seen just once. The chain has TRBV14 and TRBJ2-7; D is uncertain. This CDR3 has 13 amino acids. Trimming took off 4 bases at V and 3 bases at J, with 10 bases between the two ends. Germline V gives CDR1 SGHDN, CDR2 FVKESK. This chain's CDR3 is CASSPVLGYEQYF. The DNA for the CDR3 is TGTGCCAGCAGCCCCGTTCTGGGCTACGAGCAGTACTTC.

The chain joins TRBV4-1 to TRBJ2-3, with 7 bases fitting TRBD2. V lost 2 bases and J lost 3; bases outside the gene matches: 5. The CDR3 consists of 15 residues. Germline CDR1 and CDR2: MGHRA and YSYEKL. CDR3 DNA sequence: TGCGCCAGCAGCCAACAAGCGGGGCCTACAGATACGCAGTATTTT. Translated, it gives CASSQQAGPTDTQYF.

V is TRBV5-6 and J is TRBJ1-1; 8 bases agree with TRBD1. The length of the CDR3 is 15 residues. The germline V gene has CDR1 SGHDT and CDR2 YYEEEE. V lost 4 bases and J lost 4; bases outside the gene matches: 9. CDR3 region: CASSRGAQGATEAFF. The CDR3 DNA reads as TGTGCCAGCAGCCGGGGGGCGCAGGGGGCCACTGAAGCTTTCTTT. The whole variable domain, remainder taken from reference TRBV5-6 and TRBJ1-1, is DAGVTQSPTHLIKTRGQQVTLRCSPKSGHDTVSWYQQALGQGPQFIFQYYEEEERQRGNFPDRFSGHQFPNYSSELNVNALLLGDSALYLCASSRGAQGATEAFFGQGTRLTVV.